A selection of T cell receptor beta chains follows, all from one sample in a study of identical twins. TCRdb fed the 5' RACE reads into MiXCR, producing one record per CDR3 protein. This sample has about 530,000 distinct CDR3 sequences, with 12% to 15% found just once. These data are also associated with another study on yellow fever vaccine responses in identical twins.

The material sequenced was CD4+ T cells sorted from blood. The receptors here all came from a woman in her late teens or twenties in good health. The CDR3 runs from the conserved cysteine through the conserved F or W. D genes are given only for firm matches. Clone sizes are given selectively: once, few, many, or a class where the clone is expanded.

j_gene	len	abundance	d_gene	v_gene	CDR3aa	CDR3nt
TRBJ2-1	15	NA	TRBD2	TRBV5-1	CASSLVAGGRGEQFF	TGCGCCAGCAGCTTGGTAGCGGGGGGGCGAGGTGAGCAGTTCTTC
TRBJ2-3	15	NA	NA	TRBV21-1	CASSKGQASTDTQYF	TGTGCCAGCAGCAAGGGACAAGCTAGCACAGATACGCAGTATTTT
TRBJ1-1	19	NA	TRBD1	TRBV27	CASSLSRPGQGAPNTEAFF	TGTGCCAGCAGTTTATCGAGGCCGGGACAGGGGGCCCCCAACACTGAAGCTTTCTTT
TRBJ2-2	16	few	TRBD1	TRBV3-1	CASSQVDRVGTGELFF	TGTGCCAGCAGCCAAGTGGACAGGGTTGGCACCGGGGAGCTGTTTTTT
TRBJ2-3	18	NA	TRBD2	TRBV28	CASSSPGGGSFLTDTQYF	TGTGCCAGCAGCTCCCCGGGGGGGGGTTCCTTTTTGACAGATACGCAGTATTTT
TRBJ1-2	14	NA	NA	TRBV6-5	CASSYDPSNYGYTF	TGTGCCAGCAGTTACGACCCCTCTAACTATGGCTACACCTTC
TRBJ2-5	15	NA	NA	TRBV14	CASSQDGVKGRTQYF	TGTGCCAGCAGCCAAGATGGGGTAAAAGGACGGACCCAGTACTTC
TRBJ1-1	14	NA	NA	TRBV14	CASSHRGLGTEAFF	TGTGCCAGCAGCCATCGGGGATTGGGCACTGAAGCTTTCTTT
TRBJ2-1	14	few	TRBD2	TRBV3-1	CASSQVSGRALQFF	TGTGCCAGCAGCCAGGTCAGCGGGAGGGCTTTGCAGTTCTTC
TRBJ2-1	15	NA	TRBD2	TRBV9	CASSAYLGGDNEQFF	TGTGCCAGCAGCGCCTATTTGGGGGGGGACAATGAGCAGTTCTTC
TRBJ2-6	19	once	NA	TRBV5-1	CASAGQGPLSGFGANVLTF	TGCGCCAGCGCTGGGCAGGGACCCCTTAGTGGGTTTGGGGCCAACGTCCTGACTTTC
TRBJ1-4	14	few	NA	TRBV28	CASSHSTTNEKLFF	TGTGCCAGCAGCCACAGTACAACTAATGAAAAACTGTTTTTT
TRBJ1-1	13	NA	NA	TRBV15	CATSRRGETEAFF	TGTGCCACCAGCAGAAGGGGGGAAACTGAAGCTTTCTTT
TRBJ2-5	16	NA	TRBD2	TRBV7-2	CASSLGLAGLKETQYF	TGTGCCAGCAGCCTTGGACTAGCGGGGCTCAAGGAGACCCAGTACTTC
TRBJ1-1	15	few	NA	TRBV5-6	CASSLDEGRVAEAFF	TGTGCCAGCAGCTTGGATGAGGGTAGGGTCGCTGAAGCTTTCTTT
TRBJ2-1	15	NA	TRBD2	TRBV11-2	CASSLDLGGRDEQFF	TGTGCCAGCAGCTTAGATTTGGGAGGGCGGGATGAGCAGTTCTTC
TRBJ2-2	16	few	TRBD1	TRBV5-1	CASSFRAGGRDGELFF	TGCGCCAGCAGCTTTCGGGCAGGGGGACGTGACGGGGAGCTGTTTTTT
TRBJ1-2	13	NA	NA	TRBV18	CASSPTLGGGYTF	TGTGCCAGCTCACCAACATTAGGAGGTGGCTACACCTTC
TRBJ1-4	15	many	NA	TRBV10-3	CAISERTGTNEKLFF	TGTGCCATCAGTGAGAGGACTGGGACTAATGAAAAACTGTTTTTT
TRBJ2-2	19	NA	NA	TRBV6-4	CACCSSGVLRRDFTGELFF	TGTGCCTGCTGTTCCTCGGGTGTCCTTCGGCGGGACTTCACCGGGGAGCTGTTTTTT
TRBJ1-2	15	many	TRBD1	TRBV5-1	CASSLETGYNYGYTF	TGCGCCAGCAGCTTGGAGACAGGGTATAACTATGGCTACACCTTC
TRBJ1-1	15	few	TRBD1	TRBV18	CASSPATGGNTEAFF	TGTGCCAGCTCACCCGCCACAGGGGGCAACACTGAAGCTTTCTTT
TRBJ2-7	15	NA	NA	TRBV14	CASSQDRNSAYEQYF	TGTGCCAGCAGCCAAGATAGAAACAGCGCCTACGAGCAGTACTTC
TRBJ2-2	19	NA	TRBD2	TRBV7-8	CASSSPGLAGGRNTGELFF	TGTGCCAGCAGCTCCCCGGGACTAGCGGGGGGCCGGAACACCGGGGAGCTGTTTTTT
TRBJ2-1	16	NA	NA	TRBV6-1	CASGSKLRGPYNEQFF	TGTGCCAGCGGAAGTAAGCTCCGTGGCCCCTACAATGAGCAGTTCTTC
TRBJ2-2	14	many	NA	TRBV12-3/TRBV12-4	CASSLRTNTGELFF	TGTGCCAGCAGTTTACGGACGAACACCGGGGAGCTGTTTTTT
TRBJ2-7	16	NA	NA	TRBV7-2	CASSFEGWSSSYEQYF	TGTGCCAGCAGCTTTGAGGGCTGGAGTTCCTCCTACGAGCAGTACTTC
TRBJ1-5	17	NA	TRBD1	TRBV28	CASSLSPTGTFNQPQHF	TGTGCCAGCAGTTTATCCCCGACAGGGACCTTCAATCAGCCCCAGCATTTT
TRBJ2-7	14	NA	NA	TRBV11-2	CASSSSTDSYEQYF	TGTGCCAGCAGCTCCTCGACTGACTCCTACGAGCAGTACTTC
TRBJ2-1	15	few	TRBD2	TRBV10-3	CAISEVQREGGEQFF	TGTGCCATCAGTGAGGTCCAGCGGGAGGGCGGTGAGCAGTTCTTC
TRBJ2-1	12	once	NA	TRBV14	CASSPLRGEQFF	TGTGCCAGCAGCCCCCTTCGGGGTGAGCAGTTCTTC
TRBJ2-7	12	many	NA	TRBV28	CASSYDGYEQYF	TGTGCCAGCAGTTACGACGGCTACGAGCAGTACTTC
TRBJ2-7	14	few	TRBD1	TRBV10-3	CAISGTGSGYEQYF	TGTGCCATCAGCGGGACAGGGAGTGGCTACGAGCAGTACTTC
TRBJ2-3	15	NA	TRBD1	TRBV5-1	CASRPDRAGTDTQYF	TGCGCCAGCAGACCCGACAGGGCTGGCACAGATACGCAGTATTTT
TRBJ2-5	15	NA	TRBD1	TRBV12-3/TRBV12-4	CASRGGQVLQETQYF	TGTGCCAGCAGGGGGGGACAGGTCCTCCAAGAGACCCAGTACTTC
TRBJ2-1	16	many	TRBD2	TRBV20-1	CSARDVGRAMINEQFF	TGCAGTGCTAGAGATGTTGGGAGGGCCATGATTAATGAGCAGTTCTTC
TRBJ1-2	14	NA	NA	TRBV27	CASRPWASQYGYTF	TGTGCCAGCAGGCCCTGGGCCTCGCAATATGGCTACACCTTC
TRBJ2-3	17	NA	NA	TRBV27	CASSPLGFGGGTDTQYF	TGTGCCAGCAGTCCTCTAGGCTTCGGGGGCGGCACAGATACGCAGTATTTT
TRBJ2-1	14	NA	NA	TRBV12-3/TRBV12-4	CASSKNQGQNEQFF	TGTGCCAGCAGTAAAAACCAGGGGCAAAATGAGCAGTTCTTC
TRBJ2-5	15	few	NA	TRBV2	CASSENPGVRETQYF	TGTGCCAGCAGTGAAAACCCGGGAGTTCGGGAGACCCAGTACTTC
TRBJ2-1	14	few	TRBD2	TRBV28	CASSSSGDYNEQFF	TGTGCCAGCAGTAGTAGCGGGGATTACAATGAGCAGTTCTTC
TRBJ2-3	13	NA	NA	TRBV20-1	CSAMGNPTDTQYF	TGCAGTGCTATGGGGAATCCCACAGATACGCAGTATTTT
TRBJ2-7	15	NA	NA	TRBV5-1	CASSWGLGPAYEQYF	TGCGCCAGCAGCTGGGGCCTCGGACCAGCCTACGAGCAGTACTTC
TRBJ2-1	15	NA	NA	TRBV7-9	CASSFGLVAYNEQFF	TGTGCCAGCAGCTTCGGGCTAGTGGCCTACAATGAGCAGTTCTTC